Detailed here is one TCR beta chain. What it binds is not known. The sample comes from a study of T cell responses to AZD1222 COVID-19 vaccine. General study findings and limits: Across the whole spike, CD4 TCRs peaked at regions 160-218 and 743-854. Clonal diversity was possibly underestimated, and the donors were mostly white British, with more females. None of the repertoires were sampled until the peak T cell response had passed.

Method: immunoSEQ multiplex PCR; TCRdb's copy keeps in-frame clones and lacks some. The table records fewer than 85,000 clones, about nine tenths of them present only once. Trimming cost V 4 bases and J 10 bases; bases outside gene matches: 5. Germline V gene sequence: CDR1 ENHRY, CDR2 SYGVKD. CDR3 size: 14 residues. Sequences were derived from peripheral blood, sampled on day 0 of AZD1222 vaccination. The chain is built from TRBV10-3 and TRBJ2-1, with 12 bases aligning to TRBD2. The receptor was isolated from an adult in good health. CDR3 coding DNA: TGTGCCATCAGTGCGACTAGCGGGAGTGGCGAGCAGTTCTTC. Amino acids: CAISATSGSGEQFF.